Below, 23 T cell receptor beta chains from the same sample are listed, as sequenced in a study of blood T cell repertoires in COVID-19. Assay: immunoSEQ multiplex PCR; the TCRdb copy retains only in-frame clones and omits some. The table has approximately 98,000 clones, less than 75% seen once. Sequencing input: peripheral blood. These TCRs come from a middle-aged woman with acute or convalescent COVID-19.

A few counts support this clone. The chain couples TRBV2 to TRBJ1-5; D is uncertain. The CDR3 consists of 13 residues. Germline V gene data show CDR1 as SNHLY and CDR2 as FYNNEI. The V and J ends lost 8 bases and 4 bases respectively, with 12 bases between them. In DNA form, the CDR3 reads TGTGCCAGCGTGCAGGCCCATAATCAGCCCCAGCATTTT. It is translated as CASVQAHNQPQHF.

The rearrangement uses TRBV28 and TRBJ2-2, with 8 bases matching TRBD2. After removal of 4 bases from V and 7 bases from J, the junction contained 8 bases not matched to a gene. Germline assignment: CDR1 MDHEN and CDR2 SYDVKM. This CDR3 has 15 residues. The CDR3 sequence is CASSSPPGGGGELFF. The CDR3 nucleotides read TGTGCCAGCAGTTCGCCTCCGGGGGGGGGCGGGGAGCTGTTTTTT.

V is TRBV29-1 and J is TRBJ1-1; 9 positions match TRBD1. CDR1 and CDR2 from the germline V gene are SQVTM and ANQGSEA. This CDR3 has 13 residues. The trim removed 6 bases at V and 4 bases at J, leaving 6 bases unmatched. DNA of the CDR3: TGCAGCGTGATGGGACAGGGTCCCACTGAAGCTTTCTTT. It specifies CSVMGQGPTEAFF.

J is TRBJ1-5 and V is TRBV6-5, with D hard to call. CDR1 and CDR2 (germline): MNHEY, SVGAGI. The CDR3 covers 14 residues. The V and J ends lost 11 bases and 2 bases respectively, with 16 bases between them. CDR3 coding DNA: TGTGCCGCACACCCTCAGGTGGGCAATCAGCCCCAGCATTTT. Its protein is CAAHPQVGNQPQHF.

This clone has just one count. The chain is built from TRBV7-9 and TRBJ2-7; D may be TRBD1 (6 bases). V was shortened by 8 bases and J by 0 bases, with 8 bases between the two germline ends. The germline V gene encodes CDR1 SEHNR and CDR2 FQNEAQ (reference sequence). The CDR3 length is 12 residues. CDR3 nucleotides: TGTGCCAGCGAGGGGGTCTCCTACGAGCAGTACTTC. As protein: CASEGVSYEQYF.

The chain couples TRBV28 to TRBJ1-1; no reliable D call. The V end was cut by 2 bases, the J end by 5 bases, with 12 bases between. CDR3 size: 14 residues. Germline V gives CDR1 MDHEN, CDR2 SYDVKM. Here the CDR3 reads CASSLGPAGTEAFF. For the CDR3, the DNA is TGTGCCAGCAGTTTAGGGCCAGCGGGAACTGAAGCTTTCTTT.

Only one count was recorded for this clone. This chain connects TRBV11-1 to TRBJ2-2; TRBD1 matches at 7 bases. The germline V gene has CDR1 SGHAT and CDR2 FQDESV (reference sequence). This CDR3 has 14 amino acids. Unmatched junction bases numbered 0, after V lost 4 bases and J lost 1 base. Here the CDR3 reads CASSWDRNTGELFF. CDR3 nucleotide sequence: TGTGCCAGCAGCTGGGACAGGAACACCGGGGAGCTGTTTTTT.

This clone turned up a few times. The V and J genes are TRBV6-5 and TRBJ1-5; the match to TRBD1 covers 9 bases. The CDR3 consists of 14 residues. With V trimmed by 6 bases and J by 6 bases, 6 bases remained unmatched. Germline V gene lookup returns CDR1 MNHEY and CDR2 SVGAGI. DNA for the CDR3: TGTGCCAGCAGCTCGACAGGGGGGGGTCAGCCCCAGCATTTT. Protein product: CASSSTGGGQPQHF.

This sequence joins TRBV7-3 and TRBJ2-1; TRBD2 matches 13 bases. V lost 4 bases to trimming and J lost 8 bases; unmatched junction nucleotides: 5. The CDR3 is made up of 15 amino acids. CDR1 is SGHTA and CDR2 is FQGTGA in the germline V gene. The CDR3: CASSSQLAGGYEQFF. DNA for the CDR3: TGTGCCAGCAGCTCCCAACTAGCGGGGGGGTATGAGCAGTTCTTC.

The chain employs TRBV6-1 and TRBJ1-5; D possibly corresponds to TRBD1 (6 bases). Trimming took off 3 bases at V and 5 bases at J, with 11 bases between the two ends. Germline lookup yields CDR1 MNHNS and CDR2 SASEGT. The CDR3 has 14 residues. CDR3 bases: TGTGCCAGCAGTGAGGCGGGGGGCCATCAGCCCCAGCATTTT. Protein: CASSEAGGHQPQHF.

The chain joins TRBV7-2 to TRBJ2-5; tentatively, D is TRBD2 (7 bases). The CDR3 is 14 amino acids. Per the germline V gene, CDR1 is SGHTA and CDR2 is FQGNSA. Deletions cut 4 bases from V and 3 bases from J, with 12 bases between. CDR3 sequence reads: CASSYRGGEETQYF. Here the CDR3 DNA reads TGTGCCAGCAGCTATAGGGGGGGTGAAGAGACCCAGTACTTC.

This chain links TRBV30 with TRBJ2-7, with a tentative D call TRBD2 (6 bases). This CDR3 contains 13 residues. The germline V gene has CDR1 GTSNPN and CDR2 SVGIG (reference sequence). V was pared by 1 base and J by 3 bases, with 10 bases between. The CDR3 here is CAWSAGTYYEQYF. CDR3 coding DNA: TGTGCCTGGAGTGCCGGGACTTACTACGAGCAGTACTTC.

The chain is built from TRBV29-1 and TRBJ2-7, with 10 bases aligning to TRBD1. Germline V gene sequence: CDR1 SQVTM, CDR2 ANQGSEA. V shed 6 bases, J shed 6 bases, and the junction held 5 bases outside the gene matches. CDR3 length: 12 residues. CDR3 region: CSVIRQGAEQYF. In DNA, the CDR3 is TGCAGCGTAATTCGACAGGGGGCCGAGCAGTACTTC.

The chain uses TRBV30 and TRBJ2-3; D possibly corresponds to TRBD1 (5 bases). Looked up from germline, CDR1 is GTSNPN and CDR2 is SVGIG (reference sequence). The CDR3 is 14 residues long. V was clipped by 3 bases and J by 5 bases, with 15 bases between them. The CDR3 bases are TGTGCCTGGAGGGGGCTAGTAAATAGAGATACGCAGTATTTT. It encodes CAWRGLVNRDTQYF.

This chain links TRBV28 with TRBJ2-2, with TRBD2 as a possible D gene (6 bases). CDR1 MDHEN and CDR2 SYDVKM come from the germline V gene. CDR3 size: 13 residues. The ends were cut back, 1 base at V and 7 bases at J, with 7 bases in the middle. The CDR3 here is CASSLLAVGELFF. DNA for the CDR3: TGTGCCAGCAGTTTATTAGCGGTCGGGGAGCTGTTTTTT. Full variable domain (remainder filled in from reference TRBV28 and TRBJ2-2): DVKVTQSSRYLVKRTGEKVFLECVQDMDHENMFWYRQDPGLGLRLIYFSYDVKMKEKGDIPEGYSVSREKKERFSLILESASTNQTSMYLCASSLLAVGELFFGEGSRLTVL.

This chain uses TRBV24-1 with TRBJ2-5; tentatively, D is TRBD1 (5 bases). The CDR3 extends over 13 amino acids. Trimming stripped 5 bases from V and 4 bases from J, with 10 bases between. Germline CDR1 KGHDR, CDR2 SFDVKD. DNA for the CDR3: TGTGCCACCAGTGTCCAGGGTGGAGAGACCCAGTACTTC. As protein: CATSVQGGETQYF.

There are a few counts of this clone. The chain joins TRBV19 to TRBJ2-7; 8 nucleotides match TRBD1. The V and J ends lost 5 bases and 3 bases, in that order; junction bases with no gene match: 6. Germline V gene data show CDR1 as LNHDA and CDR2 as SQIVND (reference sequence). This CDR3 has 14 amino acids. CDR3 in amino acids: CASSRETGVYEQYF. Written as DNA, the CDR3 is TGTGCCAGTAGTCGGGAGACAGGGGTCTACGAGCAGTACTTC. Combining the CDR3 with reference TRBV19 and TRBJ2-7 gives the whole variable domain DGGITQSPKYLFRKEGQNVTLSCEQNLNHDAMYWYRQDPGQGLRLIYYSQIVNDFQKGDIAEGYSVSREKKESFPLTVTSAQKNPTAFYLCASSRETGVYEQYFGPGTRLTVT.

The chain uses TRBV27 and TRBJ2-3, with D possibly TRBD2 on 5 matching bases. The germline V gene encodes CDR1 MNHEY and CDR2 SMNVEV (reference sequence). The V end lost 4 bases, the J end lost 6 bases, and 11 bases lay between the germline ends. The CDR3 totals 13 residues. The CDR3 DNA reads TGTGCCAGCAGTTCACTAGTAGTGGATACGCAGTATTTT. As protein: CASSSLVVDTQYF.

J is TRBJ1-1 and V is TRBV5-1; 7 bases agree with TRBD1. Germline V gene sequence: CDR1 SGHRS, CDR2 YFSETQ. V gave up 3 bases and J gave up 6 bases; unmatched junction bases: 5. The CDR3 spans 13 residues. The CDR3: CASSSGQAAEAFF. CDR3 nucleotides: TGCGCCAGCAGCTCAGGACAGGCGGCTGAAGCTTTCTTT.

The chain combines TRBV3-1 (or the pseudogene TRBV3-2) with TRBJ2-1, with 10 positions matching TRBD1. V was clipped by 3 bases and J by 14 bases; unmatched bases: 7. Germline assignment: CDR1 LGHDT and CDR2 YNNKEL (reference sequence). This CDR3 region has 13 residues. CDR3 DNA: TGTGCCAGCAGCCATCAAACCGGGACAGGGGAGTTCTTC. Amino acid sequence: CASSHQTGTGEFF.

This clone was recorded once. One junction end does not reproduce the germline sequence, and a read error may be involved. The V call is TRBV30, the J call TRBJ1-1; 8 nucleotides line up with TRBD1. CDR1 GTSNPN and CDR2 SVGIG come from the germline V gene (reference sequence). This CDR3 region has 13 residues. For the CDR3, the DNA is TGTACCTGGAGGCGCCCGACAGGGGCGCGGGCTTTCTTT. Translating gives CTWRRPTGARAFF.

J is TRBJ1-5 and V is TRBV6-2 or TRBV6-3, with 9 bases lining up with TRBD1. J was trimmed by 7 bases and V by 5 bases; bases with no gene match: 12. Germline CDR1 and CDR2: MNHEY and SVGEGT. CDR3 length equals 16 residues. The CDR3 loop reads CASSHRDRVLRQPQHF. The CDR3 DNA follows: TGTGCCAGCAGTCACCGGGACAGGGTGTTAAGGCAGCCCCAGCATTTT.

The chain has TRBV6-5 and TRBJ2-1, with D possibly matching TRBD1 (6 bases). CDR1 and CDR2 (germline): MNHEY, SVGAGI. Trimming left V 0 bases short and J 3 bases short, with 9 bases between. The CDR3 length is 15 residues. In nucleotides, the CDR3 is TGTGCCAGCAGTTACTCGAGGGGGAGCTACAATGAGCAGTTCTTC. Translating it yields CASSYSRGSYNEQFF.